This T cell receptor beta chain derives from a study of CD8 T cells in ankylosing spondylitis. Findings and limits, study-wide: Researchers report that disease-linked clones proved CD8+ and relatively rare in peripheral blood. Prior work had noted some motif variants in reactive arthritis blood and synovial fluid. Typical of ankylosing spondylitis blood, it appeared, was a TCR beta motif of under 10 highly homologous variants. Significant enrichment of disease-linked clones was reported in matched ankylosing spondylitis synovial fluid.

TCR beta libraries were made by quantitative 5'-RACE with molecular barcodes. Via MiXCR, TCRdb re-called the 5' RACE reads, giving one row per CDR3 protein. Here the sample spans about 540,000 distinct CDR3 sequences, approximately 11% being singletons. V was pared by 6 bases and J by 4 bases, with 22 bases between. The CDR3 is made up of 15 amino acids. Germline loops: CDR1 DFQATT, CDR2 SNEGSKA (reference sequence). This clonotype was seen just once. Its antigen is as yet unknown. The genes are TRBV20-1 and TRBJ2-7; D gene unclear. Input material: blood, either unsorted or a sorted T cell fraction (not recorded which). The source of this sequence is a male donor with ankylosing spondylitis. CDR3 protein: CSANPTKGNTYEQYF. CDR3 bases: TGCAGTGCCAACCCCACTAAGGGTAATACTTACGAGCAGTACTTC.